These 7 T cell receptor beta chains were all obtained from the same sample, sequenced in a study of T cell clonality in common variable immunodeficiency. Clones were sequenced by immunoSEQ multiplex PCR, and TCRdb holds only the in-frame ones, with some missing. The specimen gives approximately 46,000 clones without singletons; the ten biggest hold less than 6.5%. The specimen sequenced was peripheral blood mononuclear cells. The receptors here all came from a person aged 18-69 years in good health.

The sample holds many counts of this clone. Read data end 3 residues before the CDR3 end; the end is taken from the germline J gene. J is TRBJ2-3 and V is TRBV16; a possible D gene is TRBD1 (5 bases). The V gene lost 3 bases and the J gene lost 3 bases, with 13 bases spanning the gap. Germline V gene lookup returns CDR1 KGHSY and CDR2 FQNENV. This CDR3 region has 15 residues. The CDR3 bases that were read are TGTGCCAGCAGCCATGGGGCAGGGATAACAGATACG. The encoded protein is CASSHGAGITDT. The whole CDR3 region reads CASSHGAGITDTQYF. Based on the CDR3 plus reference TRBV16 and TRBJ2-3, the full variable domain is GEEVAQTPKHLVRGEGQKAKLYCAPIKGHSYVFWYQQVLKNEFKFLISFQNENVFDETGMPKERFSAKCLPNSPCSLEIQATKLEDSAVYFCASSHGAGITDTQYFGPGTRLTVL.

A word on this clone: Coverage ceases 3 residues before the CDR3 finishes, and the germline J gene fills in the end. The chain employs TRBV2 and TRBJ2-7, with D possibly TRBD2 on 6 matching bases. CDR1 SNHLY and CDR2 FYNNEI come from the germline V gene. The CDR3 loop spans 14 amino acids. Trimming took off 3 bases at V and 1 base at J, with 10 bases between the two ends. This CDR3 is CASSEVGGSYEQYF. The covered CDR3 bases are TGTGCCAGCAGTGAGGTGGGGGGATCCTACGAG.

The table lists this clone with many counts. This chain's CDR3 is CASSPLGGDYEQYF. The sequenced part of the CDR3 DNA is TGTGCCAGCAGCCCCTTAGGGGGTGACTACGAG. The chain uses TRBV7-2 and TRBJ2-7, with D perhaps TRBD1 (6 bases). The read halts 3 residues ahead of the CDR3 end, with the missing end drawn from the germline J gene. This CDR3 spans 14 amino acids. V lost 5 bases, J lost 3 bases, and 14 bases lay in between. The germline gives CDR1 SGHTA, CDR2 FQGNSA.

This clone was detected many times. Coverage ceases 3 residues before the CDR3 finishes, and the germline J gene fills in the end. This chain joins TRBV6-2 or TRBV6-3 and TRBJ2-7; TRBD1 matches at 8 bases. Germline CDR1 MNHEY, CDR2 SVGEGT. CDR3 length: 11 residues. Unmatched junction bases numbered 6, after V lost 11 bases and J lost 6 bases. The chain's CDR3 is CAARTGSEQYF. CDR3 DNA, as far as it was read: TGTGCCGCCAGGACAGGGAGCGAG.

This clone has only a few counts. The read terminates 3 residues before the CDR3 end, so the remaining end is supplied by the germline J gene. The chain joins TRBV7-8 to TRBJ2-7; no firm D call. This CDR3 is 12 amino acids long. Germline assignment: CDR1 SGHVS and CDR2 FQNEAQ. V was trimmed by 5 bases and J by 4 bases, leaving 9 bases between them. The CDR3 loop is CASSPNGYEQYF. The CDR3 DNA, read in part, is TGTGCCAGCAGCCCTAACGGGTACGAG.

This clone was seen many times. The read stops 3 residues short of the end of the CDR3; the missing end is completed from the germline J gene. The chain uses TRBV12-5 and TRBJ2-7; 7 positions agree with TRBD1. The CDR3 covers 14 residues. Germline CDR1 LGHNT, CDR2 FRNRAP. The junction had 13 bases not matched to a gene; V was cut back by 9 bases and J by 5 bases. The CDR3 bases that were read are TGTGCTAGCTCGACAGGGAAAGCATCGGACGAG. Residues: CASSTGKASDE. The full-length CDR3 reads as CASSTGKASDEQYF.

This clone was found many times. This same CDR3 is encoded by further DNA sequences in the sample. This CDR3 is CASSLGAVTGELFF. The CDR3 DNA, read in part, is TGTGCCAGCAGCTTAGGGGCCGTAACCGGGGAG. This chain uses TRBV11-3 with TRBJ2-2, with D uncertain. The sequence runs out 3 residues before the end of the CDR3; the remainder is reconstructed from the germline J gene. CDR3 length: 14 amino acids. The germline V gene has CDR1 SGHNT and CDR2 YENEEA. The ends were cut back, 1 base at V and 5 bases at J, with 8 bases in the middle.